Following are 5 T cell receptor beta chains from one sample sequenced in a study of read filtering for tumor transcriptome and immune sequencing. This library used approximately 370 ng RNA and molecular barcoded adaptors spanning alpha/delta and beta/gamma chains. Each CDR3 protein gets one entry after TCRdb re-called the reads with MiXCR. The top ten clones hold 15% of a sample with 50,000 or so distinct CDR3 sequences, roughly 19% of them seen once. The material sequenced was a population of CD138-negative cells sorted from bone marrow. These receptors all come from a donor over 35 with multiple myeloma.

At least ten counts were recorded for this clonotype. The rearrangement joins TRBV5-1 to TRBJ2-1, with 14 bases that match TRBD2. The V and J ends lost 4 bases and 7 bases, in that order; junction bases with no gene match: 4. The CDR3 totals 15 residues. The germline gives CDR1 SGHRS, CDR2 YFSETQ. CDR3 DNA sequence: TGCGCCAGCAGCCCCGGGACTAGCGGGGGTAATGAGCAGTTCTTC. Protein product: CASSPGTSGGNEQFF.

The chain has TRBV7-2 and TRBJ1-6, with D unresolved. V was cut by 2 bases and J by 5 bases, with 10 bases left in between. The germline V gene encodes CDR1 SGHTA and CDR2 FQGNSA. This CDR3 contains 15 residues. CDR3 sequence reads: CASSLRAGDNSPLHF. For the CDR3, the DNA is TGTGCCAGCAGCTTACGGGCGGGCGATAATTCACCCCTCCACTTT.

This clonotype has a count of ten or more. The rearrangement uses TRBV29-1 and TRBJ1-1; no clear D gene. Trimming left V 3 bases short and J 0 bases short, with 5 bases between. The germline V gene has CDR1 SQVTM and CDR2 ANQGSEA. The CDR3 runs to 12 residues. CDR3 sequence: CSVDALNTEAFF. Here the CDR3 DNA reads TGCAGCGTTGACGCGTTGAACACTGAAGCTTTCTTT.

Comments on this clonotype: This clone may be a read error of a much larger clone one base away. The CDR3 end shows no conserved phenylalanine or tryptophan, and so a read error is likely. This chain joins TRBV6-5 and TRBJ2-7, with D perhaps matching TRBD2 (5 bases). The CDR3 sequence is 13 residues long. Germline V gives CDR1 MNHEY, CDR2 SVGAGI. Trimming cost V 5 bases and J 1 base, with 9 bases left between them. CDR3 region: CASSPRDSYEQYL. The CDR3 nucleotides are TGTGCCAGCAGTCCCCGGGATTCCTACGAGCAGTACCTC.

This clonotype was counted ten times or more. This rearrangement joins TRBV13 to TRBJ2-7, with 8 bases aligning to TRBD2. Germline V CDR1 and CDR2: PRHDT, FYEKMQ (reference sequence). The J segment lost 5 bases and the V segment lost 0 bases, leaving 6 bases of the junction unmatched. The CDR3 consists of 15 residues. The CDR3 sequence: CASSLGLAGADEQYF. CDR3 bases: TGTGCCAGCAGCTTAGGGCTAGCGGGTGCGGACGAGCAGTACTTC.